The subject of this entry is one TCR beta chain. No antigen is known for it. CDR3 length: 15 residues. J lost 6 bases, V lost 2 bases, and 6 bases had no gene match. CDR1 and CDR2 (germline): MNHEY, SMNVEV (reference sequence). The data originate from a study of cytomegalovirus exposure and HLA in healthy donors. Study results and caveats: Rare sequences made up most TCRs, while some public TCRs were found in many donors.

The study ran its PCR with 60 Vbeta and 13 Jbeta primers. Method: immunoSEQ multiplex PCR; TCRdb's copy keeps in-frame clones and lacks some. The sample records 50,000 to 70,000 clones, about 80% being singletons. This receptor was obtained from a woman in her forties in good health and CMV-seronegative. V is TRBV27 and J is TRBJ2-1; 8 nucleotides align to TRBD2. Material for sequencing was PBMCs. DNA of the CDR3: TGTGCCAGCAGTTTAACCAGCGGGAGAAGCAATGAGCAGTTCTTC. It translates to CASSLTSGRSNEQFF.